One and the same sample provided the 8 T cell receptor beta chains below, sequenced in a study of blood T cell repertoires in COVID-19. Data came from immunoSEQ multiplex PCR; TCRdb stores just in-frame clones and leaves some out. The sample carries approximately 210,000 clones, around 86% recorded once. The sequenced sample consisted of PBMCs or T cells enriched from blood (not recorded which). These receptors were obtained from a woman in her fifties or sixties with acute COVID-19.

This chain uses TRBV19 with TRBJ2-1, with D perhaps matching TRBD2 (8 bases). Germline CDR1 and CDR2: LNHDA and SQIVND (reference sequence). This CDR3 spans 16 amino acids. Trimming removed 3 bases at V and 4 bases at J, with 16 bases between. The CDR3 DNA reads as TGTGCCAGTAGTATTCGGGAGGGGGCGAGGTACAATGAGCAGTTCTTC. This gives the protein CASSIREGARYNEQFF.

This chain joins TRBV30 and TRBJ2-7; D is perhaps TRBD1 (5 bases). The CDR3 consists of 14 residues. Germline V CDR1 and CDR2: GTSNPN, SVGIG (reference sequence). V was shortened by 0 bases and J by 0 bases, with 9 bases between the two germline ends. The CDR3 is CAWSVFGASYEQYF. The CDR3 DNA is TGTGCCTGGAGTGTATTTGGGGCCTCCTACGAGCAGTACTTC.

V and J are TRBV7-9 and TRBJ1-5, with 9 bases identical to TRBD1. The CDR3 is 16 amino acids. Germline V CDR1 and CDR2: SEHNR, FQNEAQ (reference sequence). The J segment lost 3 bases and the V segment lost 4 bases, leaving 7 bases of the junction unmatched. Here the CDR3 reads CASSSPTGGPNQPQHF. The CDR3 coding sequence is TGTGCCAGCAGCTCGCCGACAGGGGGGCCCAATCAGCCCCAGCATTTT.

V usage is TRBV6-5 and J usage is TRBJ2-7; perhaps TRBD1 as D (6 bases). V was shortened by 7 bases and J by 0 bases, with 16 bases between the two germline ends. Germline assignment: CDR1 MNHEY and CDR2 SVGAGI. This CDR3 has 15 amino acids. CDR3 DNA sequence: TGTGCCAGCACCAGGGGCGGCTCGAGCTCCTACGAGCAGTACTTC. This gives the protein CASTRGGSSSYEQYF.

This rearrangement joins TRBV7-2 to TRBJ2-1, with D perhaps TRBD1 (5 bases). CDR3 length: 17 residues. The germline CDR1 and CDR2 sequences are SGHTA and FQGNSA. V lost 0 bases, J lost 3 bases, and 15 bases lay in between. The chain's CDR3 is CASSLAIGRDDYNEQFF. The CDR3 nucleotides are TGTGCCAGCAGCTTAGCGATTGGCAGGGATGACTACAATGAGCAGTTCTTC.

The J gene is TRBJ2-3, the V gene TRBV7-9; no clear D. The CDR3 is made up of 15 amino acids. The V end lost 3 bases, the J end lost 1 base, and 11 bases lay between the germline ends. Germline-derived CDR1 and CDR2 are SEHNR and FQNEAQ (reference sequence). CDR3 DNA: TGTGCCAGCAGCTTGGGCGAATGGCGCACAGATACGCAGTATTTT. Translated: CASSLGEWRTDTQYF.

This chain uses TRBV7-2 with TRBJ2-5; a weak D match, TRBD1 (5 bases). Between the trimmed V and J ends, which lost 5 bases and 7 bases, there was a span of 17 bases. Germline CDR1 reads SGHTA; CDR2 reads FQGNSA. The CDR3 consists of 14 residues. The CDR3 DNA sequence: TGTGCCAGCAGCAATTCAGGGCTAATAAGGACCCAGTACTTC. Amino acids: CASSNSGLIRTQYF.

This chain uses TRBV18 with TRBJ2-2, with 8 bases lining up with TRBD2. This CDR3 has 19 residues. Trimming at V came to 0 bases and at J to 3 bases, leaving 12 bases not matched to a gene. Germline CDR1 is KGHSH and CDR2 is LQKENI. The CDR3 region has the DNA TGTGCCAGCTCACCACCGAAGTCTAGCGGGCTTTGGGACACCGGGGAGCTGTTTTTT. Translation: CASSPPKSSGLWDTGELFF.